The 21 T cell receptor beta chains reported below all come from one sample, sequenced in a study of blood T cell repertoires in COVID-19. Sequenced by immunoSEQ multiplex PCR; TCRdb stores in-frame clones only, minus some. The data show 190,000 or so clones, about 83% seen once. The source material was peripheral blood. These receptors were obtained from a woman aged 18-30 years who had recovered from COVID-19.

The chain carries TRBV18 and TRBJ1-2; TRBD1 is a possible D gene (5 bases). The CDR3 loop spans 15 amino acids. The germline V and J ends were trimmed by 3 bases and 8 bases, with 19 bases remaining between them. CDR1 KGHSH and CDR2 LQKENI come from the germline V gene. The CDR3 sequence: CASSPLLQGIGGYTF. In DNA form, the CDR3 reads TGTGCCAGCTCACCCCTATTGCAGGGCATTGGAGGCTACACCTTC. Full variable domain (missing parts from reference TRBV18 and TRBJ1-2): NAGVMQNPRHLVRRRGQEARLRCSPMKGHSHVYWYRQLPEEGLKFMVYLQKENIIDESGMPKERFSAEFPKEGPSILRIQQVVRGDSAAYFCASSPLLQGIGGYTFGSGTRLTVV.

As regards this clone: Distinct nucleotide sequences in the sample also encode this CDR3. The chain recombines TRBV4-3 with TRBJ1-2; D uncertain. Between the trimmed V and J ends, which lost 1 base and 5 bases, there was a span of 8 bases. The CDR3 loop spans 13 amino acids. Germline loops: CDR1 LGHNA, CDR2 YSLEER. Here the CDR3 DNA reads TGCGCCAGCAGCCAAGGGGGAGGGTATGGCTACACCTTC. This encodes CASSQGGGYGYTF.

V is TRBV14 and J is TRBJ1-2, with D tentatively TRBD1 (6 bases). Germline V gene sequence: CDR1 SGHDN, CDR2 FVKESK. The ends were cut back, 3 bases at V and 6 bases at J, with 11 bases in the middle. The CDR3 contains 13 residues. CDR3: CASSHLGAHGYTF. The CDR3 nucleotides read TGTGCCAGCAGCCATCTGGGGGCGCATGGCTACACCTTC.

V is TRBV5-4 and J is TRBJ2-1, with D perhaps matching TRBD2 (5 bases). Looked up from germline, CDR1 is SGHNT and CDR2 is YYREEE (reference sequence). The CDR3 runs 16 residues. V was trimmed by 4 bases and J by 5 bases, leaving 19 bases between them. CDR3 nucleotides: TGTGCCAGCAGCCAAACCCGACTACTCAAAAACAATGAGCAGTTCTTC. It yields the protein CASSQTRLLKNNEQFF.

V and J are TRBV12-3 or TRBV12-4 and TRBJ1-1; D might be TRBD1 (5 bases). V lost 7 bases and J lost 4, with 13 bases in between. The length of the CDR3 is 13 residues. CDR3 sequence reads: CASNLRVSTEAFF. In nucleotides, the CDR3 is TGTGCCAGCAATCTCAGGGTAAGCACTGAAGCTTTCTTT.

The chain employs TRBV6-4 and TRBJ1-6; tentatively, D is TRBD1 (6 bases). The CDR3 is 13 amino acids. V lost 4 bases, J lost 8 bases, and 9 bases lay in between. Germline loops: CDR1 MRHNA, CDR2 SNTAGT. CDR3 nucleotides: TGTGCCAGCAGTGTGGACAGTCATTCACCCCTCCACTTT. It codes for CASSVDSHSPLHF.

DNA of the CDR3: TGTGCCAGCAGCGTAGCGTCTGCAGGGGACACTGAAGCTTTCTTT. The encoded protein is CASSVASAGDTEAFF. The V gene is TRBV9, the J gene TRBJ1-1; D perhaps matches TRBD1 (6 bases). CDR3 length equals 15 residues. V dropped 0 bases and J dropped 3 bases, with 12 bases sitting between them. In germline, CDR1 is SGDLS, CDR2 YYNGEE.

CDR3: CASSFQGAAYEQYF. The CDR3 DNA sequence: TGTGCCAGCAGCTTCCAGGGGGCGGCTTACGAGCAGTACTTC. The chain links TRBV5-6 to TRBJ2-7, with 8 bases that match TRBD1. CDR3 length equals 14 residues. The V and J ends lost 2 bases and 4 bases, in that order; junction bases with no gene match: 5. CDR1 and CDR2 from the germline V gene are SGHDT and YYEEEE.

The V call is TRBV6-5, the J call TRBJ2-7; 8 bases align to TRBD2. The junction had 6 bases not matched to a gene; V was cut back by 2 bases and J by 0 bases. Germline lookup yields CDR1 MNHEY and CDR2 SVGAGI. The CDR3 consists of 16 residues. The DNA of the CDR3 is TGTGCCAGCAGTTACACCCGGGGGGGGAGCTCCTACGAGCAGTACTTC. Its translation is CASSYTRGGSSYEQYF.

This chain connects TRBV29-1 to TRBJ1-5, with D maybe TRBD1 (6 bases). The CDR3 is 14 residues long. Germline assignment: CDR1 SQVTM and CDR2 ANQGSEA. The germline V and J ends were trimmed by 4 bases and 3 bases, with 13 bases remaining between them. CDR3 DNA sequence: TGCAGCGTTGGAGAACAGGGTCCCAATCAGCCCCAGCATTTT. Residues: CSVGEQGPNQPQHF.

The V gene is TRBV3-1 (or the pseudogene TRBV3-2), the J gene TRBJ2-3; TRBD2 matches at 14 bases. This CDR3 has 18 residues. Germline CDR1 reads LGHDT; CDR2 reads YNNKEL (reference sequence). Trimming removed 1 base from V and 3 bases from J; junction bases left unmatched: 6. The DNA for the CDR3 is TGTGCCAGCAGCCAAGTCGGGACTAGCGGGGGAGAAACAGATACGCAGTATTTT. Its protein product is CASSQVGTSGGETDTQYF.

V is TRBV4-1 and J is TRBJ2-7, with D maybe TRBD2 (6 bases). The CDR3 extends over 14 amino acids. The germline CDR1 and CDR2 sequences are MGHRA and YSYEKL. V was clipped by 3 bases and J by 5 bases, with 14 bases between them. CDR3 region: CASSHPGLSNEQYF. The CDR3 DNA follows: TGCGCCAGCAGCCACCCGGGACTCAGCAACGAGCAGTACTTC.

The genes are TRBV6-4 and TRBJ1-5; D call uncertain. Between the trimmed V and J ends, which lost 2 bases and 9 bases, there was a span of 11 bases. Germline V gives CDR1 MRHNA, CDR2 SNTAGT. The CDR3 covers 13 residues. The CDR3 sequence is CASSDGSEGPQHF. CDR3 DNA sequence: TGTGCCAGCAGTGACGGGTCCGAGGGGCCCCAGCATTTT.

The chain combines TRBV15 with TRBJ2-5, with D uncertain. Trimming cost V 4 bases and J 7 bases, with 13 bases left between them. Per germline, CDR1 LNHNV and CDR2 YYDKDF (reference sequence). The CDR3 loop spans 13 amino acids. The DNA for the CDR3 is TGTGCCACCAGCACTTTGGCTACGGGGACCCAGTACTTC. It yields the protein CATSTLATGTQYF.

The chain carries TRBV4-1 and TRBJ1-1; 7 nucleotides agree with TRBD1. The CDR3 is 14 amino acids. Germline values: CDR1 MGHRA, CDR2 YSYEKL. V was pared by 8 bases and J by 4 bases, with 10 bases of the junction left unmatched. CDR3 in DNA: TGCGCCAGCGCCTACAGGGGACAGTCCACTGAAGCTTTCTTT. Translating it yields CASAYRGQSTEAFF.

The CDR3 coding sequence is TGTGCCAGCAGCTTAGCGTCAGGACTAGCGGGGGGGCATGAGCAGTTCTTC. This codes for CASSLASGLAGGHEQFF. The rearrangement links TRBV7-7 to TRBJ2-1, with 15 bases fitting TRBD2. CDR3 length: 17 residues. The germline CDR1 and CDR2 sequences are SSHAT and FNYEAQ (reference sequence). With V trimmed by 0 bases and J by 8 bases, 5 bases remained unmatched.

This sequence joins TRBV7-9 and TRBJ2-7, with a weak D call TRBD1 (6 bases). V lost 8 bases and J 0 bases, leaving 14 bases between the germline ends. CDR1 is SEHNR and CDR2 is FQNEAQ in the germline V gene (reference sequence). The length of the CDR3 is 14 residues. The CDR3 bases are TGTGCCAGCGCCTTGGGGGCTATCTCCTACGAGCAGTACTTC. As protein: CASALGAISYEQYF.

The chain has TRBV7-2 and TRBJ1-4; D gene ambiguous. The CDR3 consists of 14 residues. The germline gives CDR1 SGHTA, CDR2 FQGNSA. The ends were cut back, 1 base at V and 7 bases at J, with 10 bases in the middle. The CDR3 spells CASSLGWSGEKLFF. CDR3 nucleotide sequence: TGTGCCAGCAGCTTAGGGTGGAGCGGTGAAAAACTGTTTTTT.

The chain recombines TRBV6-5 with TRBJ2-3; TRBD2 matches at 8 bases. V shed 6 bases and J 5 bases; nucleotides not matched to a gene: 7. The CDR3 totals 14 residues. Per the germline V gene, CDR1 is MNHEY and CDR2 is SVGAGI. The CDR3 spells CASSPGGAIDTQYF. The CDR3 nucleotides read TGTGCCAGCAGCCCCGGGGGGGCGATAGATACGCAGTATTTT.

This clone came up a few times. This chain links TRBV27 with TRBJ2-7; 9 positions agree with TRBD2. Germline V CDR1 and CDR2: MNHEY, SMNVEV (reference sequence). The CDR3 is 16 amino acids. The V gene end was trimmed by 5 bases and the J gene end by 5 bases; junction bases not matched to a gene: 13. CDR3 DNA: TGTGCCAGCAGTCCGCTAGGTTTAGCGGGAGCAGACGAGCAGTACGTC. Protein product: CASSPLGLAGADEQYV.

The V and J genes are TRBV11-3 and TRBJ2-1; 9 nucleotides match TRBD2. The CDR3 runs 18 residues. The J segment lost 8 bases and the V segment lost 0 bases, leaving 14 bases of the junction unmatched. Germline V gives CDR1 SGHNT, CDR2 YENEEA. The CDR3 here is CASSLEYAGGPNLDEQFF. CDR3 in DNA: TGTGCCAGCAGCTTAGAGTACGCGGGAGGGCCTAATTTGGATGAGCAGTTCTTC.